This is a list of T cell receptor beta chains from one sample in a study of technical replicates of blood from a few donors. Only in-frame clones appear in the TCRdb table, and some are missing; sequencing was by immunoSEQ multiplex PCR. The table records around 79,000 clones, approximately 94% of them present only once. Sequencing was carried out using T cells isolated from PBMCs. Receptors were obtained from a human donor in good health. Both conserved end residues are part of each CDR3. Each record gives: clone size, D gene, J gene, V gene, CDR3 DNA, CDR3 protein. D genes are given only for firm matches. Rows give clone size only sometimes, using once, few, many, or a class for an expanded clone.

>-|-|TRBJ2-1|TRBV30
TGTGCCTGGAGTGTCCGCGGGCGGGTTTTGGGCAATGAGCAGTTCTTC
CAWSVRGRVLGNEQFF
>-|-|TRBJ1-2|TRBV6-1
TGTGCCAGCAGTGTAACGGGGGTGAACTATGGCTACACCTTC
CASSVTGVNYGYTF
>-|TRBD1|TRBJ2-1|TRBV11-2
TGTGCCAGCAGCTCCGGGACAGGGTATGGTGAGCAGTTCTTC
CASSSGTGYGEQFF
>-|-|TRBJ2-1|TRBV7-7
TGTGCTAGCAGCTTAGGAGGCAGTTACAATGAGCAGTTCTTC
CASSLGGSYNEQFF
>-|-|TRBJ2-7|TRBV29-1
TGCAGCGTTGACCTCGGGGTTTCCTACGAGCAGTACTTC
CSVDLGVSYEQYF
>-|-|TRBJ2-7|TRBV28
TGTGCCAGCAGTCCGGGGGGACATAGCAACTACGAGCAGTACTTC
CASSPGGHSNYEQYF
>-|-|TRBJ2-7|TRBV2
TGTGCCAGCAGGGAACCCGGGACTTCCTACGAGCAGTACTTC
CASREPGTSYEQYF
>-|TRBD1|TRBJ2-7|TRBV27
TGTGCCAGCAGTTTAACAGGGGCCCCCTACGAGCAGTACTTC
CASSLTGAPYEQYF
>-|TRBD1|TRBJ1-5|TRBV27
TGTGCCAGCCAACCCCGGACAGGATGGGATTTGAGCGATCAGCCCCAGCATTTT
CASQPRTGWDLSDQPQHF
>-|TRBD1|TRBJ2-7|TRBV18
TGTGCCAGCTCACAAGGGACAGGGCACGACGAGCAGTACTTC
CASSQGTGHDEQYF
>-|-|TRBJ1-6|TRBV6-1
TGTGCCAGCAGTGAACACTTCTCCGCGATTTCAGGGTCTGAGTCACCCCTCCACTTT
CASSEHFSAISGSESPLHF
>-|TRBD1|TRBJ2-7|TRBV4-1
TGCGCCAGCAGCCTGGGACAGGGTTGGTACGAGCAGTACTTC
CASSLGQGWYEQYF
>-|-|TRBJ2-3|TRBV14
TGTGCCAGCAGCCAAGGGGTAGCAAGCACAGATACGCAGTATTTT
CASSQGVASTDTQYF
>-|-|TRBJ1-3|TRBV19
TGTGCCAGTAGTATAGGAGGGGGGGTGAACTCTGGAAACACCATATATTTT
CASSIGGGVNSGNTIYF
>once|-|TRBJ2-6|TRBV19
TGTGCCAGTAACCAGGGTTCCGGGGCCAACGTCCTGACTTTC
CASNQGSGANVLTF
>-|TRBD2|TRBJ2-5|TRBV6-5
TGTGCCAGCAGCTCACAAGTGACTAGCGGGGAGACCCAGTACTTC
CASSSQVTSGETQYF
>-|-|TRBJ2-2|TRBV25-1
TGTGCCAGCAGTGAATACCCCCTCGGAGGGACCGGGGAGCTGTTTTTT
CASSEYPLGGTGELFF
>once|-|TRBJ1-5|TRBV21-1
TGTGCCAGCAGCGAGGAACGCTGTAGTATATTGAGCAATCAGCCCCAGCATTTT
CASSEERCSILSNQPQHF
>-|TRBD2|TRBJ2-7|TRBV27
TGTGCCAGCAGTTTATCGCCAACCGGGACTAGGGGCGAGCAGTACTTC
CASSLSPTGTRGEQYF
>-|TRBD1|TRBJ2-3|TRBV10-2
TGCGCCAGCTATCCGGGACAGGCCAGCACAGATACGCAGTATTTT
CASYPGQASTDTQYF
>-|-|TRBJ2-1|TRBV6-1
TGTGCCAGCAATAGCGGAGCTTACAATGAGCAGTTCTTC
CASNSGAYNEQFF
>-|-|TRBJ2-7|TRBV18
TGTGCCAGCTCACCACGCCTACAGGGACGAGAGACTTACGAGCAGTACTTC
CASSPRLQGRETYEQYF